Below, 11 T cell receptor beta chains from the same sample are listed, as sequenced in a study of CD8 T cells in ankylosing spondylitis. TCRdb processed the 5' RACE reads anew with MiXCR; each CDR3 protein has one entry. The table has 250,000 to 300,000 distinct CDR3 sequences, 20% seen once. The sample taken for sequencing was blood, either unsorted or a sorted T cell fraction (not recorded which). The receptors were sampled from a male donor with ankylosing spondylitis or in good health (not recorded which).

The gene calls are TRBV12-3 or TRBV12-4 and TRBJ2-5; TRBD1 matches 7 bases. With 2 bases clipped from V and 2 bases from J, the junction kept 11 bases outside the gene matches. This CDR3 contains 17 residues. Here the CDR3 DNA reads TGTGCCAGCAGTTTACTCCCGACAGGGCTCCGGCAAGAGACCCAGTACTTC. It specifies CASSLLPTGLRQETQYF.

This clonotype was counted ten times or more. The rearrangement joins TRBV4-2 to TRBJ2-2; D is unclear. The CDR3 sequence is 13 residues long. The germline V gene encodes CDR1 LGHNA and CDR2 YNFKEQ. V was cut by 0 bases and J by 8 bases, with 7 bases left in between. CDR3 sequence: CASSQDRSGELFF. The CDR3 DNA is TGTGCCAGCAGCCAAGATCGGTCGGGGGAGCTGTTTTTT.

The chain joins TRBV19 to TRBJ2-1, with 9 bases lining up with TRBD1. This CDR3 spans 15 amino acids. CDR1 and CDR2 from the germline V gene are LNHDA and SQIVND (reference sequence). The trim removed 4 bases at V and 2 bases at J, leaving 3 bases unmatched. The CDR3 region is CASSRTGGPYNEQFF. In DNA form, the CDR3 reads TGTGCCAGTAGTAGAACAGGGGGCCCCTACAATGAGCAGTTCTTC.

There are a few counts of this clonotype. The chain uses TRBV29-1 and TRBJ1-1, with D unclear. Deletions cut 7 bases from V and 0 bases from J, with 6 bases between. This CDR3 has 11 residues. Germline V gene lookup returns CDR1 SQVTM and CDR2 ANQGSEA. The DNA for the CDR3 is TGCAGCGGGAGGGTGAACACTGAAGCTTTCTTT. Amino acid sequence: CSGRVNTEAFF.

This clonotype has only a few counts. J is TRBJ2-3 and V is TRBV12-3 or TRBV12-4; possibly TRBD1 for D (5 bases). This CDR3 region has 17 residues. V was shortened by 6 bases and J by 2 bases, with 21 bases between the two germline ends. The CDR3 spells CASSPPRTHLITDTQYF. CDR3 DNA: TGTGCCAGCAGCCCTCCGAGGACACACCTGATCACAGATACGCAGTATTTT.

The table lists this clonotype with many counts. CDR3 DNA sequence: TGTGCCATCAGTGTAGCGGGGGGCCGCGCAGATACGCAGTATTTT. Translated, it gives CAISVAGGRADTQYF. This chain connects TRBV10-3 to TRBJ2-3; 10 positions agree with TRBD2. Germline V lookup: CDR1 ENHRY, CDR2 SYGVKD. This CDR3 has 15 amino acids. Trimming took 4 bases from V and 4 from J; bases not matched to a gene: 5.

This chain connects TRBV12-3 or TRBV12-4 to TRBJ2-5; the match to TRBD2 covers 11 bases. CDR3 size: 14 residues. V lost 7 bases to trimming and J lost 5 bases; unmatched junction nucleotides: 6. The CDR3, as DNA: TGTGCCAGCACGCCTAGCGGGAGGAGGGAGACCCAGTACTTC. Amino acids: CASTPSGRRETQYF.

The genes are TRBV7-9 and TRBJ2-1, with D possibly matching TRBD2 (5 bases). The length of the CDR3 is 16 residues. Deletions cut 4 bases from V and 7 bases from J, with 20 bases between. Germline CDR1 SEHNR, CDR2 FQNEAQ (reference sequence). The CDR3 DNA sequence: TGTGCCAGCAGCTCCGCCTGGACCCCGCCGGGAAATGAGCAGTTCTTC. This sequence encodes CASSSAWTPPGNEQFF.

This sequence joins TRBV6-1 and TRBJ1-1, with a possible D match to TRBD1 (6 bases). This CDR3 comprises 15 residues. Trimming removed 6 bases from V and 0 bases from J, with 14 bases in between. Germline loops: CDR1 MNHNS, CDR2 SASEGT. CDR3 sequence reads: CASRDSQLMNTEAFF. In DNA, the CDR3 is TGTGCCAGCAGGGACAGTCAGCTCATGAACACTGAAGCTTTCTTT.

This clonotype has more than one count but fewer than ten. V usage is TRBV20-1 and J usage is TRBJ1-2; possibly TRBD1 for D (5 bases). CDR1 is DFQATT, CDR2 SNEGSKA, per germline (reference sequence). The CDR3 sequence is 16 residues long. V lost 2 bases and J lost 2, with 18 bases in between. The CDR3 protein is CSARKGWGAGNYGYTF. In nucleotides, the CDR3 is TGCAGTGCTAGAAAGGGGTGGGGAGCCGGAAACTATGGCTACACCTTC.

The chain carries TRBV27 and TRBJ2-5, with D possibly matching TRBD1 (5 bases). V lost 0 bases and J 2 bases, leaving 10 bases between the germline ends. CDR1 and CDR2 (germline): MNHEY, SMNVEV (reference sequence). The CDR3 runs to 15 residues. CDR3 sequence: CASSLSPTVQETQYF. CDR3 nucleotide sequence: TGTGCCAGCAGTTTATCGCCGACAGTACAAGAGACCCAGTACTTC.